These 5 T cell receptor beta chains were all obtained from the same sample, sequenced in a study of OX40 agonist ivuxolimab in advanced cancers. Sequenced by immunoSEQ multiplex PCR; TCRdb stores in-frame clones only, minus some. This table has 65,000 to 90,000 clones, around 86% appearing once. This material consisted of CD4+ or CD8+ T cells sorted from blood, taken in a trial of the OX40 agonist ivuxolimab. These receptor sequences come from an adult with an advanced solid tumor such as melanoma, head and neck, liver or kidney cancer.

The chain joins TRBV27 to TRBJ1-1, with D possibly being TRBD1 (6 bases). Germline lookup yields CDR1 MNHEY and CDR2 SMNVEV (reference sequence). V lost 5 bases and J 5 bases, leaving 15 bases between the germline ends. The CDR3 spans 14 residues. In nucleotides, the CDR3 is TGTGCCAGCAGTCCCATCGAGGGGGGGACTGAAGCTTTCTTT. Protein sequence: CASSPIEGGTEAFF.

The rearrangement joins TRBV28 to TRBJ1-5; a possible D gene is TRBD1 (5 bases). Germline V gene lookup returns CDR1 MDHEN and CDR2 SYDVKM. Trimming removed 2 bases at V and 5 bases at J, with 22 bases between. This CDR3 has 18 residues. CDR3 sequence (DNA): TGTGCCAGCAGTTTACCCCTAGGAGGGGCAGGAGTATATCAGCCCCAGCATTTT. Protein product: CASSLPLGGAGVYQPQHF.

The chain uses TRBV5-1 and TRBJ2-5; TRBD2 might be the D (6 bases). CDR3 length: 18 residues. Trimming removed 0 bases at V and 1 base at J, with 19 bases between. Germline V CDR1 and CDR2: SGHRS, YFSETQ. The CDR3 DNA sequence: TGCGCCAGCAGCTTGGAGGGAATGGGCGGGGCCTCCCAAGAGACCCAGTACTTC. Translating it yields CASSLEGMGGASQETQYF.

The J gene is TRBJ1-2, the V gene TRBV27; D is possibly TRBD1 (5 bases). V lost 3 bases to trimming and J lost 4 bases, with 15 bases between them. CDR1 MNHEY and CDR2 SMNVEV come from the germline V gene (reference sequence). This CDR3 spans 15 amino acids. This CDR3 reads CASSFAPGRSYGYTF. Written as DNA, the CDR3 is TGTGCCAGCAGTTTCGCACCGGGACGGAGCTATGGCTACACCTTC.

The chain recombines TRBV5-1 with TRBJ1-4, with 8 bases lining up with TRBD1. The CDR3 extends over 14 amino acids. Germline trimming cut 0 bases from V and 7 bases from J; bases unmatched to any gene: 2. CDR1 and CDR2 from the germline V gene are SGHRS and YFSETQ. In DNA, the CDR3 is TGCGCCAGCAGCTTGGGGACAGGGCTTGAAAAACTGTTTTTT. It codes for CASSLGTGLEKLFF.